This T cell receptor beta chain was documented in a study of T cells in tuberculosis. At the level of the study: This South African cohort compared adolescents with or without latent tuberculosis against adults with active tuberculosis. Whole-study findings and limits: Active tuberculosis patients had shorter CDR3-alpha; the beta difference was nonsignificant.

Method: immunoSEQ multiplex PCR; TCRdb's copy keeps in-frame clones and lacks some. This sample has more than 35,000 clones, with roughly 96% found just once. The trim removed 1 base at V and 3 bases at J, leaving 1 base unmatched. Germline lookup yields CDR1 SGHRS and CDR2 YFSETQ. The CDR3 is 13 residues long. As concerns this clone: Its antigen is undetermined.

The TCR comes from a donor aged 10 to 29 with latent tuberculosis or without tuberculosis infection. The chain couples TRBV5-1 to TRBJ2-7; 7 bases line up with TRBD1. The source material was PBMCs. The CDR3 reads CASSLRQGYEQYF. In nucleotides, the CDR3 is TGCGCCAGCAGCTTGCGACAGGGCTACGAGCAGTACTTC.